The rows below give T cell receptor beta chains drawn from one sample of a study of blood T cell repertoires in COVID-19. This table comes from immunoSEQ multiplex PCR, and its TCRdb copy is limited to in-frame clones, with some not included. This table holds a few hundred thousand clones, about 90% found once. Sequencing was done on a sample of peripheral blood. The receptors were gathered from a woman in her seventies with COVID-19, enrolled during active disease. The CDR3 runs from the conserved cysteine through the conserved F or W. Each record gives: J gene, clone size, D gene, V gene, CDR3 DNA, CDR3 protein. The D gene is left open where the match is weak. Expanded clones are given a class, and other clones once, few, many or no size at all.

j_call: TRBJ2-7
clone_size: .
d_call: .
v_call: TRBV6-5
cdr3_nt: TGTGCCAGCAGTTACTTGTCCCAGGGCGCGTACGAGCAGTACTTC
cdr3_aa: CASSYLSQGAYEQYF

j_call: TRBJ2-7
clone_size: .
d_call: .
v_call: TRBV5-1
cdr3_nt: TGCGCCAGCAGCTTGTTGGTAGGGGGCTACGAGCAGTACTTC
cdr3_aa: CASSLLVGGYEQYF

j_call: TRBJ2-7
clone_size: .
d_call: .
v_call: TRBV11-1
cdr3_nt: TGTGCCAGCAGCTTCTCGGGGTCCTACGAGCAGTACTTC
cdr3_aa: CASSFSGSYEQYF

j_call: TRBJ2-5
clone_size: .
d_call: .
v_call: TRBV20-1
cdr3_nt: TGCAGTGCTAGTGTATCGAGTCCAGAGACCCAGTACTTC
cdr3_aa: CSASVSSPETQYF

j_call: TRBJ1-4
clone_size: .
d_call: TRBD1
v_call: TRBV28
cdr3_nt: TGTGCCAGCAGTCCCCCCGGGCAGGGGGGTTTAGGGGAAAAACTGTTTTTT
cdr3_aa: CASSPPGQGGLGEKLFF

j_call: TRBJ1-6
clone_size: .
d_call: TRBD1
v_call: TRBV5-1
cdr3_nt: TGCGCCAGCAGCTTGGAGGGACAGGGATCAAATTCACCCCTCCACTTT
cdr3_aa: CASSLEGQGSNSPLHF

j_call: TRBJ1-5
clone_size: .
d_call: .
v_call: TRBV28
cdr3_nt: TGTGCCAGCAGGTTCCAAGGACAGTCTTTCAATCAGCCCCAGCATTTT
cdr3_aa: CASRFQGQSFNQPQHF

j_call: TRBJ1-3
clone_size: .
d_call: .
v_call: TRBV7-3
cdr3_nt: TGTGCCAGCAGCTCTGACCCAGGCTCTGGAAACACCATATATTTT
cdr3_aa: CASSSDPGSGNTIYF

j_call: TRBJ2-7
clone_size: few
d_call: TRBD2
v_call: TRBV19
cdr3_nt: TGTGCCAGTAGTATATCTAGCGGACATCACTCCTACGAGCAGTACTTC
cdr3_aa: CASSISSGHHSYEQYF

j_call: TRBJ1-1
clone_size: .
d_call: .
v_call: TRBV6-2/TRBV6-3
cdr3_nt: TGTGCCAGCAGCGAACAGCTGAACACTGAAGCTTTCTTT
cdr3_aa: CASSEQLNTEAFF

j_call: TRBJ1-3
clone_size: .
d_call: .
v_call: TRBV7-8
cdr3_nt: TGTGCCAGCAGCTTAGGGCGGGGCCTCTCTGGAAACACCATATATTTT
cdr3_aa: CASSLGRGLSGNTIYF

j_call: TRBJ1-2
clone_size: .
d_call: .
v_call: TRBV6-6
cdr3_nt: TGTGCCAGCAGTTACTCCCAGGATGGCTACACCTTC
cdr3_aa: CASSYSQDGYTF

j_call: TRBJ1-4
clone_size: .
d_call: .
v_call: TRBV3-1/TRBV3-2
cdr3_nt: TGTGCCAGCAGCCAAGCGACAGCCACGACTGATGAAAAACTGTTTTTT
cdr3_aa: CASSQATATTDEKLFF

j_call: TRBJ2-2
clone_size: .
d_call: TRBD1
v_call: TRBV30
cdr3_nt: TGTGCCTGGAGAGGACAGGGGTACACCGGGGAGCTGTTTTTT
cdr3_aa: CAWRGQGYTGELFF

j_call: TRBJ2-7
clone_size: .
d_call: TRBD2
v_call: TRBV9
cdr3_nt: TGTGCCAGCAGCGTAGAAGGGCGGGAGGGCTCCGAGCAGTACTTC
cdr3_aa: CASSVEGREGSEQYF

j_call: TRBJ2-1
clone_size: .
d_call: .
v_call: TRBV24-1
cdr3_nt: TGTGCCACCACCTCAGGCGGGAAGGGCTCCTACAATGAGCAGTTCTTC
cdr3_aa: CATTSGGKGSYNEQFF

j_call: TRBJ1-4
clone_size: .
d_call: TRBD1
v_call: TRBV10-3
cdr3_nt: TGTGCCATCAGTGAGTCTGCAGGGGGCGGGAATGAAAAACTGTTTTTT
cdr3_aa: CAISESAGGGNEKLFF

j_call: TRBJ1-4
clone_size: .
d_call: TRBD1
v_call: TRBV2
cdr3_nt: TGTGCCAGCACGGTTGCCAGGGGGCGCATGCGGAATGAAAAACTGTTTTTT
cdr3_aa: CASTVARGRMRNEKLFF

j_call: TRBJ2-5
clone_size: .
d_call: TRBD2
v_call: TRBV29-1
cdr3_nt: TGCAGCGTCTCGGGACTAGCGGAGAGAGGGGGTGAGACCCAGTACTTC
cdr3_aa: CSVSGLAERGGETQYF

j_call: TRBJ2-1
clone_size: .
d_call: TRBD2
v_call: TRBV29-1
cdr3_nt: TGCAGCGTTGGTCTAGCGGACAATGAGCAGTTCTTC
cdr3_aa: CSVGLADNEQFF

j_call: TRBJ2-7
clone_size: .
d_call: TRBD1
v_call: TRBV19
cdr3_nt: TGTGCCAGTAGTACGGACAGGGGTCCCTACGAGCAGTACTTC
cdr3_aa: CASSTDRGPYEQYF

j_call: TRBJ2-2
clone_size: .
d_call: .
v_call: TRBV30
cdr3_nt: TGTGCCTGGAGCCCGGGATCTAACACCGGGGAGCTGTTTTTT
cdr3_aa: CAWSPGSNTGELFF

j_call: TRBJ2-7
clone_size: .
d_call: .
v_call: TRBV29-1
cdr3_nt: TGCAGCGTCGGGGGACCAGGGACCTACGAGCAGTACTTC
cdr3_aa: CSVGGPGTYEQYF

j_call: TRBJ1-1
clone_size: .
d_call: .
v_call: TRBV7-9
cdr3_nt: TGTGCCAGCACCCGGGGGGGGTTGGTGACTGAAGCTTTCTTT
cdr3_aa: CASTRGGLVTEAFF

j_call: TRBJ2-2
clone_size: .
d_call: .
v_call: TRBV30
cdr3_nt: TGTGCCTGGACGCGGTCGAGACCGAACACCGGGGAGCTGTTTTTT
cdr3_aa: CAWTRSRPNTGELFF

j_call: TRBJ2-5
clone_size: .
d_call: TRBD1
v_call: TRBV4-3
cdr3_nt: TGCGCCAGCAGCCAGAATCAGGGGGAAGGAGAGACCCAGTACTTC
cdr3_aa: CASSQNQGEGETQYF

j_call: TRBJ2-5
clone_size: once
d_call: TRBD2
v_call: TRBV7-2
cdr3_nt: TGTGCCAGCAGCTTGGTTGCGGGAGGAGAGACCCAGTACTTC
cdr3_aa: CASSLVAGGETQYF

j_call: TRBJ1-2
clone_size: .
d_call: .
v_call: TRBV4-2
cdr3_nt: TGTGCCAGCAGAGAACAGGTGGGGGGGCCCTATGGCTACACCTTC
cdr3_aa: CASREQVGGPYGYTF

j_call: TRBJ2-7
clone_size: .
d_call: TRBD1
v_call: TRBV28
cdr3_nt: TGTGCCAGCAGCCGGGGACAGTACGAGCAGTACTTC
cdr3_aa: CASSRGQYEQYF